These T cell receptor beta chains were read from a single sample in a study of human T cells and chemical hapten exposure. From the reads, TCRdb called clonotypes with MiXCR, one entry per CDR3 protein. This sample has around 120,000 distinct CDR3 sequences, with 8.5% found just once. Specimen: whole blood. All receptors come from a human donor in good health. Some clones in this sample may be carry-over from other donors' samples. Each CDR3 is given with its conserved first and last residue. The order of the fields is J gene, V gene, D gene, clone size, CDR3 DNA, CDR3 protein. The D gene is left open where the match is weak. Expanded clones get a size class; other rows say once, few or many, or leave the size out.

j_gene: TRBJ2-7
v_gene: TRBV7-2
d_gene: .
abundance: .
CDR3nt: TGTGCCAGCAGCTTAAATGTCGCCTACGAGCAGTACTTC
CDR3aa: CASSLNVAYEQYF

j_gene: TRBJ2-7
v_gene: TRBV6-4
d_gene: .
abundance: many
CDR3nt: TGTGCCAGCAGCGAACCGACAGACTCCTACGAGCAGTACTTC
CDR3aa: CASSEPTDSYEQYF

j_gene: TRBJ2-1
v_gene: TRBV6-1
d_gene: TRBD2
abundance: .
CDR3nt: TGTGCCAGCAGTGAAGCGAGGACTAGCGGGGGGGCCTACAATGAGCAGTTCTTC
CDR3aa: CASSEARTSGGAYNEQFF

j_gene: TRBJ1-1
v_gene: TRBV6-1
d_gene: .
abundance: many
CDR3nt: TGTGCCAGCAGTGAATCCGCGGGGGGCGGCACTGAAGCTTTCTTT
CDR3aa: CASSESAGGGTEAFF

j_gene: TRBJ1-2
v_gene: TRBV14
d_gene: .
abundance: many
CDR3nt: TGTGCCAGCAGCCAAGAGGGGGACTATGGCTACACCTTC
CDR3aa: CASSQEGDYGYTF

j_gene: TRBJ2-7
v_gene: TRBV3-1
d_gene: TRBD1
abundance: many
CDR3nt: TGTGCCAGCAGCCACGGACCCAGAGGGACAGGGGATTCCTACGAGCAGTACTTC
CDR3aa: CASSHGPRGTGDSYEQYF

j_gene: TRBJ2-7
v_gene: TRBV24-1
d_gene: .
abundance: many
CDR3nt: TGTGCCACCAGTGACCTGGCCCTTCTAGGCGAGCAGTACTTC
CDR3aa: CATSDLALLGEQYF

j_gene: TRBJ1-2
v_gene: TRBV4-3
d_gene: .
abundance: few
CDR3nt: TGCGCCAGCAGCCAAGTGAGGGGGGGCAGCTATGGCTACACCTTC
CDR3aa: CASSQVRGGSYGYTF

j_gene: TRBJ2-7
v_gene: TRBV5-1
d_gene: TRBD2
abundance: many
CDR3nt: TGCGCCAGCAGCCCAACTAGCGGGAGGCCCCACTACGAGCAGTACTTC
CDR3aa: CASSPTSGRPHYEQYF

j_gene: TRBJ1-5
v_gene: TRBV5-5
d_gene: .
abundance: .
CDR3nt: TGTGCCAGCAGCTTGTACAGGAATAGCAATCAGCCCCAGCATTTT
CDR3aa: CASSLYRNSNQPQHF

j_gene: TRBJ2-3
v_gene: TRBV9
d_gene: TRBD2
abundance: few
CDR3nt: TGTGCCAGCAGCGAAGGGACTAGCGGGAGGACAGATACGCAGTATTTT
CDR3aa: CASSEGTSGRTDTQYF

j_gene: TRBJ2-1
v_gene: TRBV20-1
d_gene: .
abundance: once
CDR3nt: TGCAGTGCTAGGGATCTAGCTATCGATGAGCAGTTCTTC
CDR3aa: CSARDLAIDEQFF

j_gene: TRBJ1-1
v_gene: TRBV7-9
d_gene: .
abundance: many
CDR3nt: TGTGCCAGCAGCTGGGGAGACAGGACGAACACTGAAGCTTTCTTT
CDR3aa: CASSWGDRTNTEAFF

j_gene: TRBJ2-1
v_gene: TRBV19
d_gene: .
abundance: many
CDR3nt: TGTGCCAGTAGTATGTGGGACAATGGCTCAGGTGAGCAGTTCTTC
CDR3aa: CASSMWDNGSGEQFF

j_gene: TRBJ2-7
v_gene: TRBV20-1
d_gene: TRBD1
abundance: .
CDR3nt: TGCAGTGCTGGGGACAGAGTTAACGAGCAGTACTTC
CDR3aa: CSAGDRVNEQYF

j_gene: TRBJ2-1
v_gene: TRBV3-1
d_gene: TRBD2
abundance: .
CDR3nt: TGTGCCAGCAGCCAAGATTATTCCGGGAGGGCCTCTTCCTCCTACAATGAGCAGTTCTTC
CDR3aa: CASSQDYSGRASSSYNEQFF

j_gene: TRBJ2-6
v_gene: TRBV4-3
d_gene: .
abundance: few
CDR3nt: TGCGCCAGCAGCCAAGAGACAGTTTTATCCTCTGGGGCCAACGTCCTGACTTTC
CDR3aa: CASSQETVLSSGANVLTF

j_gene: TRBJ1-2
v_gene: TRBV4-1
d_gene: TRBD1
abundance: many
CDR3nt: TGCGCCAGCAGCCAACGACAGGGGAACTATGGCTACACCTTC
CDR3aa: CASSQRQGNYGYTF

j_gene: TRBJ2-3
v_gene: TRBV14
d_gene: TRBD2
abundance: few
CDR3nt: TGTGCCAGCAGCCAAGACCCCCCGGGACTAGCTGATACGCAGTATTTT
CDR3aa: CASSQDPPGLADTQYF

j_gene: TRBJ2-2
v_gene: TRBV24-1
d_gene: .
abundance: .
CDR3nt: TGTGCCACCAGTGTTTCCGACACCAGCTTCGGCACCGGGGAGCTGTTTTTT
CDR3aa: CATSVSDTSFGTGELFF

j_gene: TRBJ2-1
v_gene: TRBV20-1
d_gene: TRBD2
abundance: few
CDR3nt: TGCAGTGCTAGAGTTAATGCGGGAGGATACAATGAGCAGTTCTTC
CDR3aa: CSARVNAGGYNEQFF

j_gene: TRBJ1-2
v_gene: TRBV19
d_gene: .
abundance: few
CDR3nt: TGTGCCAGTAGTCCGAGCCCAGTAGGTGGCTACACCTTC
CDR3aa: CASSPSPVGGYTF

j_gene: TRBJ2-7
v_gene: TRBV9
d_gene: TRBD2
abundance: .
CDR3nt: TGTGCCAGCAGCGTAGGGTCTAGCGGGGGGAGCTACGAGCAGTACTTC
CDR3aa: CASSVGSSGGSYEQYF

j_gene: TRBJ1-1
v_gene: TRBV6-2/TRBV6-3
d_gene: .
abundance: .
CDR3nt: TGTGCCAGCAGTTACTGGCGGGGTGAAGCTTTCTTT
CDR3aa: CASSYWRGEAFF

j_gene: TRBJ2-1
v_gene: TRBV28
d_gene: .
abundance: .
CDR3nt: TGTGCCAGTGAGGCGGCAGGCGTGCAGTTCTTC
CDR3aa: CASEAAGVQFF

j_gene: TRBJ1-6
v_gene: TRBV27
d_gene: .
abundance: .
CDR3nt: TGTGCCAGCAGTTCTTACGAGGAAGGGGTGAATTCACCCCTCCACTTT
CDR3aa: CASSSYEEGVNSPLHF